The rows below give T cell receptor beta chains drawn from one sample of a study of blood T cell repertoires in COVID-19. The method was immunoSEQ multiplex PCR; TCRdb's version includes in-frame clones alone and lacks a portion of them. The sample lists over 150,000 clones, around nine tenths occurring once. Specimen: peripheral blood. The origin of the receptors is a man aged 50 or older with COVID-19, enrolled during active disease. The conserved cysteine and the conserved F or W are not part of the CDR3 here. The order of the fields is clone size, V gene, J gene, CDR3 protein. The size of a clone is reported for some rows only, either as once, few or many, or as a class for expanded clones.

>NA|TRBV7-2|TRBJ1-2
ASSLSEGYGYT
>medium-sized|TRBV18|TRBJ2-1
ASSPQGYYNEQF
>few|TRBV29-1|TRBJ1-1
SVDGSLNTEAF
>NA|TRBV27|TRBJ2-1
ASSVGLGVLEQF
>NA|TRBV5-5|TRBJ2-2
ASSFSGGVGTGELF
>few|TRBV6-5|TRBJ1-4
ASGGTGHEKLF
>NA|TRBV28|TRBJ1-5
ASSKFGGSLSNQPQH
>NA|TRBV11-3|TRBJ2-7
ASSAASGVSYEQY
>NA|TRBV7-8|TRBJ2-3
ASSSTTATLSTDTQY
>NA|TRBV3-1/TRBV3-2|TRBJ2-2
ASSQALAGGPSTGELF
>NA|TRBV10-3|TRBJ2-1
AIKDRDNEQF
>NA|TRBV6-5|TRBJ2-7
ASSSPQGVSYEQY
>NA|TRBV7-8|TRBJ2-6
ASSLAAPGAGANVLT
>NA|TRBV14|TRBJ1-3
ASSLKSSGNTIY
>NA|TRBV5-1|TRBJ2-7
ASSLDPQFVYEQY
>NA|TRBV10-3|TRBJ1-3
AITGQGAGNTIY
>NA|TRBV10-3|TRBJ2-3
AISGGLAGGQDTQY